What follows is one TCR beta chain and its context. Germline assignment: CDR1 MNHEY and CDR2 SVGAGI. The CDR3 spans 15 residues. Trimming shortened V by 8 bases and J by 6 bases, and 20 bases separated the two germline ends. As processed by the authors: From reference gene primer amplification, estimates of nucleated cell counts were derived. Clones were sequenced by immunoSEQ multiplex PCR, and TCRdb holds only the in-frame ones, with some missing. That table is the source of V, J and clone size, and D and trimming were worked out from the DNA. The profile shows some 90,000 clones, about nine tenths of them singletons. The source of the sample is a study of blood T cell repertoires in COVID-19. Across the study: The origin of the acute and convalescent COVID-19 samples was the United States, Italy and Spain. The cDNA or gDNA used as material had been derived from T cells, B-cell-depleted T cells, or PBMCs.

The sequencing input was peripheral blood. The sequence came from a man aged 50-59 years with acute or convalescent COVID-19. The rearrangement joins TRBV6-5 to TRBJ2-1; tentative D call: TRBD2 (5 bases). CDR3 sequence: CASAQIDTAGNEQFF. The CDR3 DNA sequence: TGTGCCAGCGCACAAATCGACACGGCGGGCAATGAGCAGTTCTTC.